This T cell receptor beta chain was captured by sequencing in a study of regulatory T cells in long-lasting Graves disease. Points from the study as a whole: Newly diagnosed disease favored TRBV20-1 and TRBJ2-1 over persistent disease. New patients shared approximately 930 public clonotypes, fewer than the 2,500 to 3,500 shared by persistent patients. Peripheral blood alone, not thyroid tissue, underwent study.

This clonotype was picked up a small number of times. The antigen is unknown. The CDR3 contains 14 residues. Germline loops: CDR1 MGHRA, CDR2 YSYEKL. Between the trimmed V and J ends, which lost 1 base and 1 base, there was a span of 7 bases. Time point denoted: persistent/refractory GD, antithyroid drugs over 5 years with positive TRAb. PBMC-extracted RNA yielded the TCR library. In building TCR beta libraries, iRepertoire HTBI primers were used together with Arm-PCR of CDR3 regions. Source study methods: Roughly 65 TRBV and 12 to 15 TRBJ segments were identified across samples. TCRdb re-analysed the multiplex PCR reads in MiXCR, keeping a single row per CDR3 protein. The V and J calls were not made by the authors but by TCRdb's processing. The top ten hold roughly 30% of the sample, which has around 400,000 distinct CDR3 sequences, 23% seen once.

This sequence originates from a female donor with Graves disease. Sequenced here: peripheral blood mononuclear cells (PBMCs), sampled when the disease was refractory, from a patient treated with antithyroid drugs. V is TRBV4-1 and J is TRBJ1-1; unclear D gene. The chain's CDR3 is CASSQGKENTEAFF. CDR3 in DNA: TGCGCCAGCAGCCAAGGGAAAGAGAACACTGAAGCTTTCTTT.